Listed below are T cell receptor beta chains from one sample, sequenced in a study of T cells after yellow fever vaccination. TCRdb reanalysed the 5' RACE reads using MiXCR and keeps one entry per CDR3 protein. The sample has hundreds of thousands of distinct CDR3 sequences; 18% are singletons. Sample: PBMCs, taken before the yellow fever booster vaccination. These receptors were taken from a man younger than 35 who received the YFV17D yellow fever vaccine. The CDR3 runs from the conserved cysteine through the conserved F or W. A D gene is named only where the DNA matches it firmly. The size field is filled for only some rows; it gives once, few, many or a size class.

v_gene	len	d_gene	abundance	j_gene	CDR3nt	CDR3aa
TRBV7-2	14	NA	NA	TRBJ2-2	TGTGCCAGCAGCCCACGGCCGGGCACCGGGGAGCTGTTTTTT	CASSPRPGTGELFF
TRBV7-2	14	TRBD1	few	TRBJ2-5	TGTGCCAGCAGCCGACGGACAGGGGAAGAGACCCAGTACTTC	CASSRRTGEETQYF
TRBV6-5	12	NA	few	TRBJ1-2	TGTGCCAGCAGTTACTGGGGTTCTGGCTACACCTTC	CASSYWGSGYTF
TRBV20-1	14	TRBD2	NA	TRBJ2-3	TGCAGTGCTCGACTAGCGGGGGGTGGAGATACGCAGTATTTT	CSARLAGGGDTQYF
TRBV12-5	15	NA	NA	TRBJ1-1	TGTGCTAGTGGTTTCCCACAGGCTGGGGGCACTGAAGCTTTCTTT	CASGFPQAGGTEAFF
TRBV11-2	13	TRBD1	NA	TRBJ2-7	TGTGCCAGCACCAGGGACAGGGGACGCGAGCAGTACTTC	CASTRDRGREQYF
TRBV5-1	15	TRBD1	NA	TRBJ1-4	TGCGCCAGCAGCCTGACAGGGCCTCGGGAGGAAAAACTGTTTTTT	CASSLTGPREEKLFF
TRBV3-1	16	NA	NA	TRBJ1-1	TGTGCCAGCAGCCAAAGTTTTGACAGACAGAACACTGAAGCTTTCTTT	CASSQSFDRQNTEAFF
TRBV5-1	14	NA	NA	TRBJ2-7	TGCGCCAGCAGCTTGGCGGGACTGCAGTACGGGCAGTACTTC	CASSLAGLQYGQYF
TRBV6-5	13	NA	NA	TRBJ1-2	TGTGCCAGCAACTCGGGACACGGCTATGGCTACACCTTC	CASNSGHGYGYTF
TRBV6-2/TRBV6-3	14	TRBD2	NA	TRBJ2-5	TGTGCCAGCAGTCCGGGACTAGCGAGGGAGACCCAGTACTTC	CASSPGLARETQYF
TRBV12-3/TRBV12-4	13	NA	NA	TRBJ1-2	TGTGCCAGCCTGTTTGGTGGGGGCGATGGCTACACCTTC	CASLFGGGDGYTF
TRBV2	15	NA	few	TRBJ2-5	TGTGCCAGCAGTCCTCCCCCCCTACCCCCAGAGGCCCAGTACTTC	CASSPPPLPPEAQYF
TRBV20-1	13	NA	few	TRBJ2-1	TGCAGTGCTAGGGTAGCGGCTCTAGCTGAGCAGTTCTTC	CSARVAALAEQFF
TRBV20-1	16	NA	NA	TRBJ2-4	TGCAGTGCTAAAGATTCAATCCGGGACATCGGGTACATTCAGTACTTC	CSAKDSIRDIGYIQYF
TRBV29-1	13	NA	many	TRBJ2-5	TGCAGCGCTAGCCGAGGGGCGGGAGAGACCCAGTACTTC	CSASRGAGETQYF
TRBV12-3/TRBV12-4	11	NA	NA	TRBJ2-1	TGTGCCAGCAGTTCCCGGGACGTTCAGTTCTTC	CASSSRDVQFF
TRBV5-1	17	TRBD2	NA	TRBJ2-1	TGCGCCAGCAGCTTGGCGGTTTCGGGCGGGGGATACAATGAGCAGTCCTTC	CASSLAVSGGGYNEQSF
TRBV20-1	15	NA	NA	TRBJ2-3	TGCAGTGCTAGAAGGATGGGGACCACGACAGATACGCAGTATTTT	CSARRMGTTTDTQYF